This T cell receptor (beta chain) is drawn from a study (dated by TCRdb to between 2014 and 2017). In the study overall: The study set out to test whether tumor-infiltrating Tregs in breast cancer get recruited from blood Tregs or are instead converted in situ from other CD4+ T cell subsets. The study at large found these results: In terms of TCR gene usage, tumor memory CD4+ T cells clustered together with blood and lymph node memory CD4+ cells, as well as with lymph node naive CD4+ cells. Tumor-infiltrating Treg TCR alpha and beta sequences overlapped most with tumor naive CD4+ T cells, then with blood naive CD4+ T cells. The validation in the larger cohort was limited to a single TCR beta V-J rearrangement instead of whole repertoires.

The germline V gene (reference sequence) sets CDR1 to GTSNPN and CDR2 to SVGIG. Deletion took 7 bases off V and 6 bases off J, with a span of 24 bases between the germline ends. The CDR3 runs 15 amino acids, cysteine and phenylalanine included. The kept DNA is CDR3 alone, 45 bases in frame from the first base. As concerns this clonotype: Its antigen is currently not known. No much larger clone exists at a distance of one base, and base qualities are not known.

Full-length TCR variable regions were amplified by 5' RACE PCR with constant-region reverse primers, followed by semi-nested PCR with Nested Universal Primer A. The ReliaPrep RNA Cell Miniprep System was used to extract total RNA, which was then reverse transcribed into 5'RACE-ready cDNA with the SMARTer RACE 5'/3' Kit. An Illumina MiSeq was used to sequence the full-length TCR alpha and beta libraries, which had been barcoded with multiplex adaptors. The published analysis was carried out like this. Sequencing data were pooled across the five patients for each of nine subset-tissue groups and compared by unsupervised clustering of TCR gene usage. The Morisita-Horn index was used to calculate repertoire similarity, with shared sequences weighted by how much each contributed to each repertoire. The raw public reads went through TCRdb reprocessing: fastp at Q25, MiXCR clone calling, in-frame beta chains kept. Duplicate CDR3 protein sequences are folded into a single record with the most common DNA and genes. Clone size and V and J calls follow TCRdb, not the original study. Present in this sample are more than 9,500 distinct CDR3 sequences, roughly 51% of which were seen just once. The ten largest clonotypes hold around 12% of the sample.

Cells that were CD4+CD25+CD127-/low were the ones isolated as Tregs. Tregs, naive and memory CD4+ T cells from tumor, blood and ipsilateral draining lymph nodes of five breast cancer patients underwent full-length TCR alpha and beta sequencing. Tumor tissue and lymph nodes obtained from ipsilateral axillary dissection were perfused with PBS, minced and then digested with collagenase I and hyaluronidase. FACS confirmed that the sorted cell populations were more than 90% pure. Recombination connected TRBV30 to TRBJ1-1, and TRBD1 may be the D gene, going by 6 matching bases. What was sequenced was tumor-infiltrating Tregs sorted from the breast tumor. The source of this sequence is a female donor with breast cancer. The DNA sequence reads TGTGCCTCTCCGGCCCCGGCCGGGGGGCGGGCTGAAGCTTTCTTT. It specifies CASPAPAGGRAEAFF. Supplemented by the reference TRBV30 and TRBJ1-1 proteins around the CDR3, the complete variable domain is SQTIHQWPATLVQPVGSPLSLECTVEGTSNPNLYWYRQAAGRGLQLLFYSVGIGQISSEVPQNLSASRPQDRQFILSSKKLLLSDSGFYLCASPAPAGGRAEAFFGQGTRLTVV.